The 17 T cell receptor beta chains presented below share a single source sample, sequenced in a study of blood T cells in healthy people across ages. A second PCR of roughly 7 to 11 cycles used a sample-barcoded 5' primer and a J-beta primer mix. TCRdb re-called the 5' RACE reads through MiXCR, storing one row per CDR3 protein. The sample has hundreds of thousands of distinct CDR3 sequences, roughly 20% seen once. Sequencing was carried out using blood. The source of these receptors is a man in his 70s in good health.

There are a few counts of this clonotype. CDR3 region: CSARDLTPTRTDTQYF. The CDR3 region has the DNA TGCAGTGCTAGGGACTTGACGCCGACTCGCACAGATACGCAGTATTTT. The chain couples TRBV20-1 to TRBJ2-3; TRBD2 is a possible D gene (5 bases). CDR3 length: 16 residues. Germline CDR1 reads DFQATT; CDR2 reads SNEGSKA (reference sequence). V was shortened by 3 bases and J by 1 base, with 17 bases between the two germline ends.

This chain links TRBV6-6 with TRBJ2-5, with TRBD2 matching 9 bases. TRBJ2-7 matches the DNA end more closely, so the J call is doubtful. The CDR3 is 15 residues long. The germline CDR1 and CDR2 sequences are MNHNY and SVGAGI (reference sequence). CDR3 nucleotide sequence: TGTGCCAGCAGTTACTCCCTAGCGGGGCCCTACGAGCAGTACTTC. This sequence encodes CASSYSLAGPYEQYF.

The rearrangement uses TRBV20-1 and TRBJ2-3; TRBD2 matches 9 bases. V lost 3 bases to trimming and J lost 2 bases; unmatched junction nucleotides: 6. Germline V lookup: CDR1 DFQATT, CDR2 SNEGSKA (reference sequence). The CDR3 loop spans 15 amino acids. The CDR3, as DNA: TGCAGTGCTAGTGGGCTAGCGGGAACCACAGATACGCAGTATTTT. This sequence encodes CSASGLAGTTDTQYF.

This clonotype was seen a handful of times. The junction shows a germline mismatch at one end, possibly a read error. The V call is TRBV15, the J call TRBJ2-1; D could derive from TRBD1 or TRBD2 (5 bases each). Germline V gene sequence: CDR1 LNHNV, CDR2 YYDKDF (reference sequence). The CDR3 totals 16 residues. As DNA, the CDR3 is TGTGCCACCAGCAGAGGAGACAGAGCCGGACTTAATGAGCGGTTCTTC. Its translation is CATSRGDRAGLNERFF.

The chain carries TRBV20-1 and TRBJ2-7; 14 bases map to TRBD2. CDR1 and CDR2 (germline): DFQATT, SNEGSKA (reference sequence). This CDR3 is 16 amino acids long. Trimming cost V 5 bases and J 1 base; bases outside gene matches: 7. CDR3 protein: CSAGGLAGVGSYEQYF. The CDR3 DNA reads as TGCAGTGCTGGGGGACTAGCGGGAGTAGGATCCTACGAGCAGTACTTC.

This clonotype was observed a handful of times. The chain couples TRBV12-3 or TRBV12-4 to TRBJ1-2; 7 bases are shared with TRBD1. The length of the CDR3 is 14 residues. V gave up 8 bases and J gave up 1 base; unmatched junction bases: 7. The CDR3: CASALTGLNYGYTF. Written as DNA, the CDR3 is TGTGCCAGCGCTCTGACAGGGCTTAACTATGGCTACACCTTC.

J is TRBJ2-6 and V is TRBV4-3; 10 bases fit TRBD1. V lost 5 bases to trimming and J lost 4 bases; unmatched junction nucleotides: 14. Germline lookup yields CDR1 LGHNA and CDR2 YSLEER. CDR3 size: 19 residues. The CDR3 DNA is TGCGCCAGCAGCGATCGCTCCGGGACAGGGGCGTCCGGGGCCAACGTCCTGACTTTC. This encodes CASSDRSGTGASGANVLTF.

The V call is TRBV4-1, the J call TRBJ2-2; D may be TRBD1 or TRBD2 (5 bases each). V was cut by 2 bases and J by 4 bases, with 14 bases left in between. CDR3 length equals 16 residues. The germline CDR1 and CDR2 sequences are MGHRA and YSYEKL. The CDR3 DNA is TGCGCCAGCAGCCAATACGGGGCGAGTAGCACCGGGGAGCTGTTTTTT. Encoded protein: CASSQYGASSTGELFF.

Only a few counts were recorded for this clonotype. The chain is built from TRBV7-9 and TRBJ2-5, with 10 bases lining up with TRBD1. Trimming at V came to 4 bases and at J to 2 bases, leaving 4 bases not matched to a gene. The germline CDR1 and CDR2 sequences are SEHNR and FQNEAQ (reference sequence). The CDR3 is made up of 15 amino acids. The CDR3 region is CASSWDRGLQETQYF. The CDR3, as DNA: TGTGCCAGCAGCTGGGACAGGGGTCTGCAAGAGACCCAGTACTTC. The full variable domain, with the rest looked up from reference TRBV7-9 and TRBJ2-5, is DTGVSQNPRHKITKRGQNVTFRCDPISEHNRLYWYRQTLGQGPEFLTYFQNEAQLEKSRLLSDRFSAERPKGSFSTLEIQRTEQGDSAMYLCASSWDRGLQETQYFGPGTRLLVL.

This clonotype occurred a few times. The chain has TRBV4-1 and TRBJ2-2; 9 bases line up with TRBD2. This CDR3 is 17 amino acids long. The germline CDR1 and CDR2 sequences are MGHRA and YSYEKL. With V trimmed by 0 bases and J by 1 base, 3 bases remained unmatched. CDR3 sequence: CASSQDLTSGNTGELFF. CDR3 DNA sequence: TGCGCCAGCAGCCAAGATCTGACTAGCGGGAACACCGGGGAGCTGTTTTTT.

In regard to this clonotype: At one boundary the junction diverges from the germline segment, which might be a read error. The genes are TRBV20-1 and TRBJ2-7; D not resolved. This CDR3 region has 11 residues. Per germline, CDR1 DFQATT and CDR2 SNEGSKA (reference sequence). The CDR3 sequence: CSAVFPGERYF. CDR3 sequence (DNA): TGCAGTGCTGTTTTTCCGGGCGAGCGGTACTTC.

V gene TRBV7-2 combines with J gene TRBJ1-1; D is undetermined. CDR1 and CDR2 (germline): SGHTA, FQGNSA. Trimming removed 2 bases at V and 6 bases at J, with 7 bases between. The CDR3 consists of 12 residues. The CDR3 is CASSLSSAEAFF. In nucleotides, the CDR3 is TGTGCCAGCAGCTTATCTAGCGCTGAAGCTTTCTTT.

The chain links TRBV6-2 or TRBV6-3 to TRBJ2-3; 10 nucleotides align to TRBD2. Germline lookup yields CDR1 MNHEY and CDR2 SVGEGT. The CDR3 sequence is 16 residues long. V lost 6 bases and J lost 1; bases outside the gene matches: 7. The CDR3 loop reads CASSPGSGRRTDTQYF. In DNA form, the CDR3 reads TGTGCCAGCAGCCCCGGTAGCGGGAGGCGCACAGATACGCAGTATTTT.

This clonotype was seen more than once but under ten times. CDR3 loop: CASSTLPGTGDRYEQYF. The CDR3 DNA reads as TGTGCCAGCAGCACTCTTCCCGGGACAGGGGATCGGTACGAGCAGTACTTC. This rearrangement joins TRBV28 to TRBJ2-5; TRBD1 matches at 10 bases. The J call is in doubt because the DNA end fits TRBJ2-7 better. CDR3 length: 17 amino acids. Germline V gene sequence: CDR1 MDHEN, CDR2 SYDVKM.

The gene calls are TRBV29-1 and TRBJ2-1, with unresolved D. The CDR3 is made up of 13 amino acids. Germline assignment: CDR1 SQVTM and CDR2 ANQGSEA. Trimming took off 4 bases at V and 0 bases at J, with 7 bases between the two ends. DNA for the CDR3: TGCAGCGTTGGGAGCCCCTCCTACAATGAGCAGTTCTTC. It encodes CSVGSPSYNEQFF.

This sequence joins TRBV7-6 and TRBJ2-5; TRBD2 matches at 11 bases. The germline gives CDR1 SGHVS, CDR2 FNYEAQ. This CDR3 has 15 residues. V was clipped by 5 bases and J by 5 bases; unmatched bases: 7. In nucleotides, the CDR3 is TGTGCCAGCAGCCCCCTAGCGGGGGGCTGGGAGACCCAGTACTTC. This sequence encodes CASSPLAGGWETQYF.

In its sample, this clonotype was seen a few times. This CDR3 is CSAPRGSLYEQYF. The DNA of the CDR3 is TGCAGTGCCCCGCGGGGGTCGCTCTACGAGCAGTACTTC. The chain has TRBV20-1 and TRBJ2-7, with 7 bases matching TRBD2. V dropped 6 bases and J dropped 3; count of bases not matched to a gene: 8. Germline CDR1 is DFQATT and CDR2 is SNEGSKA (reference sequence). The CDR3 sequence is 13 residues long.